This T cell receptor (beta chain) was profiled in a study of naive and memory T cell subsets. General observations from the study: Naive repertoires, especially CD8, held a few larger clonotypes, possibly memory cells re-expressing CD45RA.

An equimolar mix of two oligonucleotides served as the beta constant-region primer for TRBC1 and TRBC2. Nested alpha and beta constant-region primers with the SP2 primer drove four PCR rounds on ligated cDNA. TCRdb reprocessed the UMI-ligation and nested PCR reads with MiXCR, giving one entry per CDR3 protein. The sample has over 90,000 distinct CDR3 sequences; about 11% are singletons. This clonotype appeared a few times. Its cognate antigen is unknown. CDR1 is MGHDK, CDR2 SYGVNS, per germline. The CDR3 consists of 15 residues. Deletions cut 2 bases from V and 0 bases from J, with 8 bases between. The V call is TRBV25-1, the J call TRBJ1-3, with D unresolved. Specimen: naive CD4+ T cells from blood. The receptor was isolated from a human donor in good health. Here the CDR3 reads CASSELTDSGNTIYF. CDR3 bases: TGTGCCAGCAGTGAACTGACCGACTCTGGAAACACCATATATTTT. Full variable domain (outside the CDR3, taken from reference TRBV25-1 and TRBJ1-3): EADIYQTPRYLVIGTGKKITLECSQTMGHDKMYWYQQDPGMELHLIHYSYGVNSTEKGDLSSESTVSRIRTEHFPLTLESARPSHTSQYLCASSELTDSGNTIYFGEGSWLTVV.